A single TCR beta chain is shown here with its context. Its antigen is unknown. Germline V lookup: CDR1 SGHTA, CDR2 FQGNSA. Unmatched junction bases numbered 7, after V lost 3 bases and J lost 11 bases. The CDR3 covers 13 residues. The data stem from a study of cytomegalovirus exposure and HLA in healthy donors. Overall study context: Early released data had roughly 81 million unique TCRs, all coming from HLA-typed donors. Study-wide findings and caveats: In a later analysis, TCR beta V- and J-gene trimming was associated with a missense DCLRE1C variant. Across donors, presence/absence analyses took sequencing depth to be roughly uniform. The study listed around 150 cytomegalovirus-associated TCR beta chains.

The PCR ran on 60 Vbeta and 13 Jbeta primers. Sequencing was performed with immunoSEQ multiplex PCR; in TCRdb, only in-frame clones are kept and a portion is missing. The top ten clones hold over 2.5% of a sample with 120,000 or so clones, approximately 75% of them seen once. The gene calls are TRBV7-2 and TRBJ2-5, with 9 bases lining up with TRBD2. The receptor was isolated from a woman aged 45-65 years in good health and CMV-seronegative. Material for sequencing was PBMCs. This CDR3 reads CASSFAGLARQYF. In nucleotides, the CDR3 is TGTGCCAGCAGCTTCGCGGGACTAGCTCGGCAGTACTTC.